The 9 T cell receptor beta chains given below trace back to one sample, sequenced in a study of blood T cell repertoires in COVID-19. The repertoire was sequenced with immunoSEQ multiplex PCR; TCRdb's copy has only in-frame clones and lacks some. The sample has 30,000 or so clones, nearly 90% seen once. The sample comprised peripheral blood. All receptors come from a man aged 55 to 70 with COVID-19, enrolled during active disease.

The rearrangement joins TRBV11-1 to TRBJ2-5; no firm D call. The germline gives CDR1 SGHAT, CDR2 FQDESV (reference sequence). This CDR3 contains 15 residues. V gave up 0 bases and J gave up 7 bases, with 15 bases separating them. The CDR3 loop is CASSLAPQSHRTQYF. The CDR3 nucleotides read TGTGCCAGCAGCTTAGCCCCACAATCCCACCGGACCCAGTACTTC.

This sequence joins TRBV2 and TRBJ2-7, with 9 bases identical to TRBD1. CDR3 length equals 16 residues. From germline, CDR1 is SNHLY and CDR2 FYNNEI. Trimming took 6 bases from V and 2 from J; bases not matched to a gene: 11. This chain's CDR3 is CASRTRDREPTYEQYF. The CDR3 coding sequence is TGTGCCAGCAGAACCCGGGACAGGGAACCCACCTACGAGCAGTACTTC. Supplemented by reference TRBV2 and TRBJ2-7, the full variable domain reads EPEVTQTPSHQVTQMGQEVILRCVPISNHLYFYWYRQILGQKVEFLVSFYNNEISEKSEIFDDQFSVERPDGSNFTLKIRSTKLEDSAMYFCASRTRDREPTYEQYFGPGTRLTVT.

The chain couples TRBV6-6 to TRBJ1-2; D possibly corresponds to TRBD1 (6 bases). This CDR3 has 13 residues. V dropped 5 bases and J dropped 2 bases, with 9 bases sitting between them. Germline loops: CDR1 MNHNY, CDR2 SVGAGI (reference sequence). The CDR3 protein is CASSLDRNYGYTF. In DNA, the CDR3 is TGTGCCAGCAGTCTCGACAGGAACTATGGCTACACCTTC.

The chain links TRBV4-1 to TRBJ1-5, with 7 bases aligning to TRBD1. Unmatched junction bases numbered 3, after V lost 0 bases and J lost 4 bases. This CDR3 spans 15 amino acids. Germline CDR1 and CDR2: MGHRA and YSYEKL. DNA of the CDR3: TGCGCCAGCAGCCAAGAAGACAGGGAAAATCAGCCCCAGCATTTT. Protein: CASSQEDRENQPQHF.

The rearrangement links TRBV5-1 to TRBJ2-6; D not resolved. CDR3 length equals 15 residues. V was shortened by 4 bases and J by 0 bases, with 8 bases between the two germline ends. In germline, CDR1 is SGHRS, CDR2 YFSETQ. The CDR3 spells CASSPVLSGANVLTF. CDR3 DNA sequence: TGCGCCAGCAGCCCGGTTCTCTCTGGGGCCAACGTCCTGACTTTC.

The chain is built from TRBV19 and TRBJ2-7; 11 bases match TRBD1. V lost 5 bases and J lost 7; bases outside the gene matches: 7. Looked up from germline, CDR1 is LNHDA and CDR2 is SQIVND (reference sequence). The CDR3 extends over 14 amino acids. The CDR3 region is CASSQGQGAGEQYF. CDR3 in DNA: TGTGCCAGTAGTCAAGGACAGGGGGCCGGTGAGCAGTACTTC.

This chain uses TRBV7-9 with TRBJ1-2; perhaps TRBD1 as D (6 bases). CDR1 is SEHNR and CDR2 is FQNEAQ in the germline V gene (reference sequence). This CDR3 is built from 14 residues. Deletions cut 5 bases from V and 0 bases from J, with 10 bases between. CDR3: CASSRDTPNYGYTF. The CDR3, as DNA: TGTGCCAGCAGCCGGGACACCCCTAACTATGGCTACACCTTC.

CDR3 in DNA: TGCGCCAGCAGCTTGGGACAGGGGATGAACACTGAAGCTTTCTTT. Translation gives CASSLGQGMNTEAFF. The gene calls are TRBV5-1 and TRBJ1-1; 8 bases are a match to TRBD1. With V trimmed by 0 bases and J by 0 bases, 1 base remained unmatched. This CDR3 spans 15 amino acids. Germline CDR1 reads SGHRS; CDR2 reads YFSETQ.

The chain combines TRBV30 with TRBJ2-1; D might be TRBD2 (5 bases). The ends were cut back, 0 bases at V and 11 bases at J, with 8 bases in the middle. In germline, CDR1 is GTSNPN, CDR2 SVGIG (reference sequence). This CDR3 contains 11 residues. The CDR3 nucleotides are TGTGCCTGGAGTGTAAGCGGCAAGCAGTTCTTC. Protein sequence: CAWSVSGKQFF.